This T cell receptor (beta chain) was documented in a study of long-term antiretroviral therapy in people with HIV. The study, taken as a whole, reports: Viral resistance, ART adherence and therapy changes all lacked available data.

Note on this clone: Its specificity is unknown.

Running of the v3.0 immunoSEQ assay took place at survey level. The protocol was immunoSEQ multiplex PCR, while the TCRdb copy is restricted to in-frame clones and leaves out a portion. Altogether 13,000 or so clones are present, around 77% being singletons, with the ten largest covering roughly an eighth. This CDR3 has 15 amino acids. Germline V gene data show CDR1 as LGHNA and CDR2 as YSLEER. V lost 7 bases to trimming and J lost 6 bases, with 16 bases between them. The J gene is TRBJ1-6, the V gene TRBV4-3; D may be TRBD1 (6 bases). The TCR was taken from a woman aged 18-30 years with HIV. Sequencing used unsorted PBMCs, obtained 1.3 years after starting antiretroviral therapy. CDR3 DNA: TGCGCCAGCAACACAATGGTGGGGGCTAATTCACCCCTCCACTTT. It yields the protein CASNTMVGANSPLHF.